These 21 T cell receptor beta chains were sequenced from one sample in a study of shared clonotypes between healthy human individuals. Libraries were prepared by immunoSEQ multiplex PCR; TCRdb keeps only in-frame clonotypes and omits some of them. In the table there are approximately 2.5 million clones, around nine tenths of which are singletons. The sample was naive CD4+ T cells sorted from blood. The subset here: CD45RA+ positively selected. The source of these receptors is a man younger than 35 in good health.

The CDR3 region is CATRGSGREIYNEQFF. The CDR3 region has the DNA TGTGCCACCAGGGGGAGCGGGAGAGAAATATACAATGAGCAGTTCTTC. The rearrangement joins TRBV2 to TRBJ2-1; a weak D match, TRBD2 (8 bases). The CDR3 is 16 residues long. Trimming took off 10 bases at V and 4 bases at J, with 23 bases between the two ends. The V gene's germline CDR1 is SNHLY and CDR2 FYNNEI.

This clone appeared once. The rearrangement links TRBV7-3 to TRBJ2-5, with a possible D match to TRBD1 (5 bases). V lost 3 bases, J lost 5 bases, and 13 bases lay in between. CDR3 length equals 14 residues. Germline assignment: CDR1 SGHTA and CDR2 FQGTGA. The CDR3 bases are TGTGCCAGCAGCTTTCAGGGATCTGTGGAGACCCAGTACTTC. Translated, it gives CASSFQGSVETQYF.

The CDR3, as DNA: TGTGCCAGCAGCCCCAACGTACAGGGGACCATTGGTGGGACCCAGTACTTC. Residues: CASSPNVQGTIGGTQYF. The rearrangement joins TRBV7-9 to TRBJ2-5; TRBD1 agrees at 7 bases. Germline loops: CDR1 SEHNR, CDR2 FQNEAQ (reference sequence). The J segment lost 7 bases and the V segment lost 5 bases, leaving 19 bases of the junction unmatched. The CDR3 extends over 17 amino acids.

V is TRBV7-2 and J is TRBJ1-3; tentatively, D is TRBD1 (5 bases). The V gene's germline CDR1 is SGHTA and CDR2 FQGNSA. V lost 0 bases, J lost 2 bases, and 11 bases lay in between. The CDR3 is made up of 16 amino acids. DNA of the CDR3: TGTGCCAGCAGCTTAGCTCTGACAGTTACTGGAAACACCATATATTTT. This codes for CASSLALTVTGNTIYF. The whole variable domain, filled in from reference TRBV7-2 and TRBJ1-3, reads GAGVSQSPSNKVTEKGKDVELRCDPISGHTALYWYRQSLGQGLEFLIYFQGNSAPDKSGLPSDRFSAERTGGSVSTLTIQRTQQEDSAVYLCASSLALTVTGNTIYFGEGSWLTVV.

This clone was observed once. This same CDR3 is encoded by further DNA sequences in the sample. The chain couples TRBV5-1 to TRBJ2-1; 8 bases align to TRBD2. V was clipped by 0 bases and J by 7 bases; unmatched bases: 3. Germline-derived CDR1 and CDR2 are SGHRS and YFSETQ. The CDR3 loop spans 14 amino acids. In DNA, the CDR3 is TGCGCCAGCAGCTTGGCGGCGGGGGGAAATGAGCAGTTCTTC. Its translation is CASSLAAGGNEQFF.

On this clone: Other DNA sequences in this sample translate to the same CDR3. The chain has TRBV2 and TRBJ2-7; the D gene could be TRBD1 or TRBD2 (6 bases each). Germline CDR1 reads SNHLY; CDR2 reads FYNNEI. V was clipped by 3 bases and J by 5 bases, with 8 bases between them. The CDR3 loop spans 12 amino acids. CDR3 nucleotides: TGTGCCAGCAGTGATCGGGGGCACGAGCAGTACTTC. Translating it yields CASSDRGHEQYF.

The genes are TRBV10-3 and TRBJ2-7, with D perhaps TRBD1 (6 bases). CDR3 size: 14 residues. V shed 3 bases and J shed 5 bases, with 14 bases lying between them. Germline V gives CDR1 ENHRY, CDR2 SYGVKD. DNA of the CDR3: TGTGCCATCAGTGATGACCAGGGGAAAAACGAGCAGTACTTC. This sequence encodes CAISDDQGKNEQYF.

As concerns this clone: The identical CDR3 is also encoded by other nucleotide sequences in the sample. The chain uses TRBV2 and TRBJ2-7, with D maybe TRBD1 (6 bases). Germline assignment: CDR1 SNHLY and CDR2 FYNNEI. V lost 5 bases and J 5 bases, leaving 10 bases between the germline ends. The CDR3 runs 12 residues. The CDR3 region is CASSPQGHEQYF. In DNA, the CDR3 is TGTGCCAGCAGTCCACAGGGCCACGAGCAGTACTTC. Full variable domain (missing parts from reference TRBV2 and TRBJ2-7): EPEVTQTPSHQVTQMGQEVILRCVPISNHLYFYWYRQILGQKVEFLVSFYNNEISEKSEIFDDQFSVERPDGSNFTLKIRSTKLEDSAMYFCASSPQGHEQYFGPGTRLTVT.

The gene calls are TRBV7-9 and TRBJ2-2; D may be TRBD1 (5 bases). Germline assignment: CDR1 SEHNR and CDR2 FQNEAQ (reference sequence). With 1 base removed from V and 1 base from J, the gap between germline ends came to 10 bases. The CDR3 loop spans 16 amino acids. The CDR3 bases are TGTGCCAGCAGCTTAGGAGGTGACAGGAACACCGGGGAGCTGTTTTTT. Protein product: CASSLGGDRNTGELFF.

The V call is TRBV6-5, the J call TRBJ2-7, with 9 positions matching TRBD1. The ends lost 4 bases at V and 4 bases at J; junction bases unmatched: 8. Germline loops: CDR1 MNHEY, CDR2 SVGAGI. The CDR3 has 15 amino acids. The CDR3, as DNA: TGTGCCAGCAGTTCCACGGGACAGGGCCTGTACGAGCAGTACTTC. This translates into CASSSTGQGLYEQYF.

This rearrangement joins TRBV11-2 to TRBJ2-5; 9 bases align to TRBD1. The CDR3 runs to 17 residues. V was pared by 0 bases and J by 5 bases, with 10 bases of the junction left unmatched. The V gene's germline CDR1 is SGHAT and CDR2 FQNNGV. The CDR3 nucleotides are TGTGCCAGCAGCTTAGAGTTCCGGGACAGGGATTCGGAGACCCAGTACTTC. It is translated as CASSLEFRDRDSETQYF.

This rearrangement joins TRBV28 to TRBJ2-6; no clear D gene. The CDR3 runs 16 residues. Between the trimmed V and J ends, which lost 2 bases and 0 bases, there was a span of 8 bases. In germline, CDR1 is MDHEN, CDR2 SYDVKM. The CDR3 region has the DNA TGTGCCAGCAGTTTACCGTTGGGCTCTGGGGCCAACGTCCTGACTTTC. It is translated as CASSLPLGSGANVLTF.

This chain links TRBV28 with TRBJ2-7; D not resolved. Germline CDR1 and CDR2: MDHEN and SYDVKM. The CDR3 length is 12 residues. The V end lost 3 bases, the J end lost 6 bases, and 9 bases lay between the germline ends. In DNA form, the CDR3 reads TGTGCCAGCAGTTTGTTGGGGTCCGAGCAGTACTTC. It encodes CASSLLGSEQYF.

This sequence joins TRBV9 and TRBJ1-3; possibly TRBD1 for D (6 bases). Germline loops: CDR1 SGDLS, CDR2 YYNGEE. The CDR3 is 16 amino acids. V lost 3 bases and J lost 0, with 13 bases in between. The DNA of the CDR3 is TGTGCCAGCAGCGCTGGACAGCCCCGCTCTGGAAACACCATATATTTT. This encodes CASSAGQPRSGNTIYF.

The CDR3, as DNA: TGTGCCTGGAGTGTAGAAAATAAGGAGCAGTTCTTC. It encodes CAWSVENKEQFF. V gene TRBV30 combines with J gene TRBJ2-1; D gene ambiguous. Trimming shortened V by 0 bases and J by 10 bases, and 10 bases separated the two germline ends. This CDR3 has 12 amino acids. Germline lookup yields CDR1 GTSNPN and CDR2 SVGIG (reference sequence).

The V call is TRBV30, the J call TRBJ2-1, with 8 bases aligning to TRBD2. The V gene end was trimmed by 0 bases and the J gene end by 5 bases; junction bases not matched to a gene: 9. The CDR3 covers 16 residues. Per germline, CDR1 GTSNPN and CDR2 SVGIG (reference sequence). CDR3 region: CAWSVSWTSPHNEQFF. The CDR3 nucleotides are TGTGCCTGGAGTGTATCCTGGACTAGCCCGCACAATGAGCAGTTCTTC.

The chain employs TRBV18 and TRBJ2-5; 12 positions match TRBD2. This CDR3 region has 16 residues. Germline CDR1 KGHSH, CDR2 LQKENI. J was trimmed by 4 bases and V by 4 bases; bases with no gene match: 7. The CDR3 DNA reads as TGTGCCAGCTCACTCTTAGGACTAGCGGGAACAGAGACCCAGTACTTC. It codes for CASSLLGLAGTETQYF.

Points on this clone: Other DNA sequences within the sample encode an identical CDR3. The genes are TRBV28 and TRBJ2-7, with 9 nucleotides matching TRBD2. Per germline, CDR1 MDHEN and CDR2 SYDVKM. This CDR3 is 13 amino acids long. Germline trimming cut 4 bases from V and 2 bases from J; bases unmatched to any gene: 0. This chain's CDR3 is CASSSSGTYEQYF. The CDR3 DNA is TGTGCCAGCAGTTCTAGCGGGACCTACGAGCAGTACTTC.

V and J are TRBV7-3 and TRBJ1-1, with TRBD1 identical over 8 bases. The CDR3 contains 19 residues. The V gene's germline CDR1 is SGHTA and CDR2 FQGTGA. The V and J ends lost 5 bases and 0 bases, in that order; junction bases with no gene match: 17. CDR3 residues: CASSPKGTGGFLMNTEAFF. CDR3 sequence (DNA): TGTGCCAGCAGCCCCAAAGGGACAGGCGGCTTTCTAATGAACACTGAAGCTTTCTTT. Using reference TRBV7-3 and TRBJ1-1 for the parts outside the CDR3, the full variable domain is GAGVSQTPSNKVTEKGKYVELRCDPISGHTALYWYRQSLGQGPEFLIYFQGTGAADDSGLPNDRFFAVRPEGSVSTLKIQRTERGDSAVYLCASSPKGTGGFLMNTEAFFGQGTRLTVV.

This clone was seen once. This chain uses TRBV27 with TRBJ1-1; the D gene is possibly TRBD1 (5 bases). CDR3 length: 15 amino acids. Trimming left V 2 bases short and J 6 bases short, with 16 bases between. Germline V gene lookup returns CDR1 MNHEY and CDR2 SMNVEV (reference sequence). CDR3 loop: CASSLEGVRGPEAFF. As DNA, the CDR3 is TGTGCCAGCAGTTTAGAAGGTGTAAGGGGCCCTGAAGCTTTCTTT.

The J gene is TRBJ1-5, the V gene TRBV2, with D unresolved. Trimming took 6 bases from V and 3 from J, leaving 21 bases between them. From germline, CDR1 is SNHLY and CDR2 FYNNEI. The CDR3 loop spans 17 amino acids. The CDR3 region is CASRGGSGSLYNQPQHF. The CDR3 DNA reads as TGTGCCAGCAGGGGTGGGTCGGGATCCCTCTACAATCAGCCCCAGCATTTT.